A single sample gave rise to the 20 T cell receptor beta chains below, sequenced in a study of control samples from healthy donors and cancer patients. Data came from immunoSEQ multiplex PCR; TCRdb stores just in-frame clones and leaves some out. The table has about 77,000 clones, approximately 92% seen once. Material for sequencing was blood. The receptor set was obtained from a woman in her sixties or seventies in good health.

The rearrangement uses TRBV30 and TRBJ1-1; tentative D call: TRBD1 (6 bases). This CDR3 is 11 amino acids long. Trimming removed 5 bases from V and 5 bases from J, with 9 bases in between. The germline gives CDR1 GTSNPN, CDR2 SVGIG (reference sequence). The DNA of the CDR3 is TGTGCCTGGGGCAGGGGAACTGAAGCTTTCTTT. The encoded protein is CAWGRGTEAFF. The entire variable domain, with the rest obtained from reference TRBV30 and TRBJ1-1, is as follows: SQTIHQWPATLVQPVGSPLSLECTVEGTSNPNLYWYRQAAGRGLQLLFYSVGIGQISSEVPQNLSASRPQDRQFILSSKKLLLSDSGFYLCAWGRGTEAFFGQGTRLTVV.

This clone was recorded only once. In DNA form, the CDR3 reads TGTGCCAGCAGCTACAGGGAGGGGGAGACCCAGTACTTC. Translation gives CASSYREGETQYF. The genes are TRBV7-6 and TRBJ2-5, with D possibly TRBD2 on 7 matching bases. The V gene lost 4 bases and the J gene lost 5 bases, with 11 bases spanning the gap. Germline V gives CDR1 SGHVS, CDR2 FNYEAQ. This CDR3 is 13 amino acids long.

This clone showed up just a few times. The rearrangement joins TRBV27 to TRBJ2-7; weak D call: TRBD2 (6 bases). CDR3 length equals 16 residues. CDR1 and CDR2 (germline): MNHEY, SMNVEV (reference sequence). Trimming removed 4 bases at V and 0 bases at J, with 16 bases between. The CDR3 protein is CASSSLGGVTSYEQYF. Written as DNA, the CDR3 is TGTGCCAGCAGTTCCCTCGGAGGGGTGACCTCCTACGAGCAGTACTTC.

The chain uses TRBV19 and TRBJ2-2; no reliable D call. CDR3 size: 12 residues. V shed 7 bases and J shed 5 bases, with 8 bases lying between them. The V gene's germline CDR1 is LNHDA and CDR2 SQIVND (reference sequence). The CDR3 DNA reads as TGTGCCAGTACCCCATTAACCGGGGAGCTGTTTTTT. This translates into CASTPLTGELFF. Drawing the rest from reference TRBV19 and TRBJ2-2, the complete variable domain is DGGITQSPKYLFRKEGQNVTLSCEQNLNHDAMYWYRQDPGQGLRLIYYSQIVNDFQKGDIAEGYSVSREKKESFPLTVTSAQKNPTAFYLCASTPLTGELFFGEGSRLTVL.

The chain has TRBV28 and TRBJ2-1, with no clear D. V shed 7 bases and J shed 3 bases, with 4 bases lying between them. CDR3 length equals 11 residues. Germline assignment: CDR1 MDHEN and CDR2 SYDVKM. CDR3 sequence: CASNYYNEQFF. The CDR3 DNA is TGTGCCAGCAATTACTACAATGAGCAGTTCTTC.

The genes are TRBV2 and TRBJ2-2, with TRBD1 identical over 7 bases. V shed 6 bases and J 4 bases; nucleotides not matched to a gene: 8. The germline V gene encodes CDR1 SNHLY and CDR2 FYNNEI. The CDR3 spans 15 residues. The CDR3 sequence: CASSGGQAGTGELFF. For the CDR3, the DNA is TGTGCCAGCAGCGGTGGACAGGCGGGCACCGGGGAGCTGTTTTTT. Variable domain in full (rest from reference TRBV2 and TRBJ2-2): EPEVTQTPSHQVTQMGQEVILRCVPISNHLYFYWYRQILGQKVEFLVSFYNNEISEKSEIFDDQFSVERPDGSNFTLKIRSTKLEDSAMYFCASSGGQAGTGELFFGEGSRLTVL.

This clone was seen just once. This sequence joins TRBV13 and TRBJ1-2; D uncertain. Germline CDR1 and CDR2: PRHDT and FYEKMQ (reference sequence). V was trimmed by 8 bases and J by 2 bases, leaving 12 bases between them. This CDR3 spans 13 amino acids. CDR3: CASRRTENYGYTF. DNA for the CDR3: TGTGCCAGCCGCCGGACCGAGAACTATGGCTACACCTTC.

This chain joins TRBV6-2 or TRBV6-3 and TRBJ2-7; 7 nucleotides align to TRBD1. The CDR3 contains 14 residues. After removal of 6 bases from V and 2 bases from J, the junction contained 7 bases not matched to a gene. From germline, CDR1 is MNHEY and CDR2 SVGEGT. In DNA form, the CDR3 reads TGTGCCAGCAGCCTAAACAGGGGAGCCTACGAGCAGTACTTC. Encoded protein: CASSLNRGAYEQYF.

This chain links TRBV6-5 with TRBJ2-7, with D hard to call. The V end lost 0 bases, the J end lost 2 bases, and 11 bases lay between the germline ends. Germline CDR1 reads MNHEY; CDR2 reads SVGAGI. The CDR3 runs to 15 residues. The CDR3 spells CASSYSPSQTYEQYF. Here the CDR3 DNA reads TGTGCCAGCAGTTACTCGCCCAGCCAGACCTACGAGCAGTACTTC.

V is TRBV12-3 or TRBV12-4 and J is TRBJ1-2; D not resolved. The length of the CDR3 is 13 residues. V was cut by 5 bases and J by 4 bases, with 11 bases left in between. CDR3 amino acids: CASSLGWGYGYTF. CDR3 bases: TGTGCCAGCAGTCTCGGATGGGGCTATGGCTACACCTTC.

The rearrangement links TRBV5-1 to TRBJ1-1; 8 bases are shared with TRBD1. This CDR3 is 13 amino acids long. The J segment lost 7 bases and the V segment lost 4 bases, leaving 6 bases of the junction unmatched. Germline V gives CDR1 SGHRS, CDR2 YFSETQ. As DNA, the CDR3 is TGCGCCAGCAGCCATGGACAGGGCAATGAAGCTTTCTTT. Translating it yields CASSHGQGNEAFF.

The rearrangement links TRBV28 to TRBJ1-1; no clear D. The CDR3 sequence is 17 residues long. Germline lookup yields CDR1 MDHEN and CDR2 SYDVKM. V was clipped by 5 bases and J by 2 bases, with 21 bases between them. The CDR3 coding sequence is TGTGCCAGCAGTCCAAGTTTATCGCTCAGAGTAAACACTGAAGCTTTCTTT. It encodes CASSPSLSLRVNTEAFF.

The chain couples TRBV4-3 to TRBJ2-1, with D tentatively TRBD1 (6 bases). The CDR3 is 14 amino acids. V was trimmed by 5 bases and J by 5 bases, leaving 13 bases between them. Germline V CDR1 and CDR2: LGHNA, YSLEER. CDR3 sequence (DNA): TGCGCCAGCAGCGACAGGCTACTTAACAATGAGCAGTTCTTC. It translates to CASSDRLLNNEQFF.

The chain uses TRBV2 and TRBJ1-5, with D maybe TRBD1 (6 bases). Trimming stripped 7 bases from V and 4 bases from J, with 23 bases between. Germline CDR1 and CDR2: SNHLY and FYNNEI. The CDR3 runs 17 residues. The CDR3 nucleotides are TGTGCCAGCACGAGACAGGTCCCCTCCCCTGTTAATCAGCCCCAGCATTTT. This codes for CASTRQVPSPVNQPQHF.

The DNA of the CDR3 is TGCGCCAGCAGCTTGCGGAGTGAGGGAGATACGCAGTATTTT. Translated: CASSLRSEGDTQYF. The V gene is TRBV5-1, the J gene TRBJ2-3, with a weak D call TRBD2 (5 bases). V lost 1 base and J 5 bases, leaving 11 bases between the germline ends. Germline-derived CDR1 and CDR2 are SGHRS and YFSETQ. This CDR3 has 14 amino acids.

This chain connects TRBV28 to TRBJ2-5, with D possibly matching TRBD1 (6 bases). This CDR3 contains 15 residues. Germline CDR1 MDHEN, CDR2 SYDVKM. Trimming stripped 5 bases from V and 2 bases from J, with 15 bases between. The CDR3 reads CASSHQGSQQETQYF. The CDR3 DNA reads as TGTGCCAGCAGTCACCAGGGGAGTCAGCAAGAGACCCAGTACTTC.

The chain is built from TRBV5-3 and TRBJ2-7, with a possible D match to TRBD2 (6 bases). TRBV5-3 is placed among ORFs of uncertain function. Trimming took 0 bases from V and 6 from J, leaving 16 bases between them. The CDR3 covers 15 residues. CDR3 DNA sequence: TGTGCCAGAAGCTTGGTATTAGTTCGGAGGGCCGAGCAGTACTTC. This sequence encodes CARSLVLVRRAEQYF.

The V and J genes are TRBV9 and TRBJ2-2, with 8 bases fitting TRBD2. Germline trimming cut 0 bases from V and 5 bases from J; bases unmatched to any gene: 12. CDR1 and CDR2 (germline): SGDLS, YYNGEE. The CDR3 has 18 residues. The CDR3 DNA sequence: TGTGCCAGCAGCGTAGGACTAGCGTCCCCGGTTCAAACCGGGGAGCTGTTTTTT. Residues: CASSVGLASPVQTGELFF.

V and J are TRBV24-1 and TRBJ2-5; tentatively, D is TRBD1 or TRBD2 (5 bases each). CDR3 length: 11 residues. The V and J ends lost 12 bases and 4 bases respectively, with 11 bases between them. Germline assignment: CDR1 KGHDR and CDR2 SFDVKD. CDR3 region: CASGTRETQYF. The CDR3 nucleotides read TGTGCCTCAGGGACGAGAGAGACCCAGTACTTC.

This chain joins TRBV4-1 and TRBJ2-7, with 12 nucleotides matching TRBD1. CDR1 MGHRA and CDR2 YSYEKL come from the germline V gene. This CDR3 has 15 amino acids. The ends lost 4 bases at V and 9 bases at J; junction bases unmatched: 10. The CDR3 DNA reads as TGCGCCAGCAGCCCGGACCGGGACAGGGGGCTCGCGCAGTACTTC. It codes for CASSPDRDRGLAQYF.